One T cell receptor beta chain is described in this entry. This clonotype was counted between two and nine times. No cognate antigen has been identified for it. No base-level quality is on record; no much larger clone is a single base apart. The method behind the library was RT-PCR. These reads were obtained on an Illumina HiSeq 2500. The public sequencing data were trimmed at Q25 with fastp and processed into clonotypes with MiXCR by TCRdb, which kept only in-frame beta chains. Every distinct CDR3 protein forms one entry, paired with its most common genes and DNA. The sample has just under 250,000 distinct CDR3 sequences on record, 12% of them singletons. The ten largest clones represent 7.8% of the sample. This sample stems from a study of response to subunit inactivated influenza vaccine (dated by TCRdb to the late 2010s). Notes on the research overall: Deep quantitative profiling of the T cell receptor repertoire was used in the study to follow responses to a trivalent subunit inactivated influenza vaccine. The paper as a whole reports these results and caveats: The authors suggested that each seasonal influenza vaccination may recruit only a limited number of new T cells.

CDR1 and CDR2 were assigned from the germline V gene (reference sequence) as LNHNV and YYDKDF. Trimming takes 5 bases off V and 3 bases off J; junction bases not matched to a gene: 6. Including the terminal cysteine and phenylalanine, the CDR3 comprises 14 residues. Only CDR3 DNA is held: 42 bases, read in frame from base 1. The source material was non-naive T cells sorted from PBMCs, sampled roughly 15 days before vaccination. The sample's cell subset or site label, in plain terms: memory T cell fraction. The sequence came from a man aged 50 or older who received an inactivated influenza vaccine. Donor details come from another sample of the same person, matched by shared clones. Recombination linked TRBV15 to TRBJ2-7; 8 central bases correspond to TRBD2. The CDR3 protein: CATSREGLSYEQYF. The DNA is TGTGCCACCAGCCGGGAGGGCTTGAGCTACGAGCAGTACTTC. Reference TRBV15 and TRBJ2-7 genes cover what lies past the CDR3, so the full variable domain is DAMVIQNPRYQVTQFGKPVTLSCSQTLNHNVMYWYQQKSSQAPKLLFHYYDKDFNNEADTPDNFQSRRPNTSFCFLDIRSPGLGDTAMYLCATSREGLSYEQYFGPGTRLTVT.